Listed below are T cell receptor beta chains from one sample, sequenced in a study of shared clonotypes between healthy human individuals. The assay was immunoSEQ multiplex PCR, and TCRdb's table has in-frame clones only and misses some. The sample has 2.3 million or so clones, 85% to 95% seen once; the top ten hold approximately 0.4%. The sequencing sample was made of naive CD4+ T cells from PBMCs. These receptors were taken from a man aged 18-30 years in good health. Some clones in this sample may be carry-over from other donors' samples. The CDR3 runs from the conserved cysteine through the conserved F or W. D genes are given only for firm matches. A row's size may be missing; if present it is once, few, many or a size class.

CDR3 length	V gene	clone size	D gene	J gene	CDR3 DNA	CDR3 protein
14	TRBV5-4	-	TRBD1	TRBJ1-2	TGTGCCAGCAGCCCTCGACAGGGGGCGGGTGGCTACACCTTC	CASSPRQGAGGYTF
16	TRBV7-8	-	-	TRBJ2-2	TGTGCCAGCAGCCCACCAGGGAGCTCGAACACCGGGGAGCTGTTTTTT	CASSPPGSSNTGELFF
13	TRBV7-3	once	-	TRBJ2-5	TGTGCCAGCTCGCCGGGGGCCGGGGAGACCCAGTACTTC	CASSPGAGETQYF
14	TRBV19	once	TRBD1	TRBJ2-1	TGTGCCAGTAGTTCTTACAGGGGAATGAATGAGCAGTTCTTC	CASSSYRGMNEQFF
13	TRBV4-1	few	-	TRBJ1-5	TGCGCCAGCAGCCAAGCCAGGAATCAGCCCCAGCATTTT	CASSQARNQPQHF
14	TRBV9	-	-	TRBJ2-7	TGTGCCAGCAGCGCGACCCGAGCTTCCGGCGGGCAGTACTTC	CASSATRASGGQYF
19	TRBV30	-	TRBD1	TRBJ2-6	TGTGCCTGGAGTGGTACGCAGGGGGTTTTTGGCTCTGGGGCCAACGTCCTGACTTTC	CAWSGTQGVFGSGANVLTF
15	TRBV10-3	-	TRBD2	TRBJ2-1	TGTGCCATCACCAATCTAGCGGGAGGAAACAATGAGCAGTTCTTC	CAITNLAGGNNEQFF
13	TRBV5-4	-	-	TRBJ1-2	TGTGCCAGCAGCCCTGGCCTTGGGCCGGGCTACACCTTC	CASSPGLGPGYTF
15	TRBV6-6	-	-	TRBJ2-7	TGTGCCAGCAGTTACTCACGGGACATGACCTACGAGCAGTGCTTC	CASSYSRDMTYEQCF
14	TRBV5-1	-	-	TRBJ2-1	TGCGCCAGCAGCCCTCGGGACCCAGGCAATGAGCAGTTCTTC	CASSPRDPGNEQFF
14	TRBV30	-	TRBD1	TRBJ1-3	TGTGCCTACCGACAGGGTGACTCTGGAAACACCATATATTTT	CAYRQGDSGNTIYF
14	TRBV28	-	-	TRBJ2-5	TGTGCCAGCAATATCAGGGGAGGAAAAGAGACCCAGTACTTC	CASNIRGGKETQYF
17	TRBV5-4	-	-	TRBJ2-5	TGTGCCAGCAGCTTGGGGACGAGGGCGGGGTCCCAAGAGACCCAGTACTTC	CASSLGTRAGSQETQYF
14	TRBV18	-	-	TRBJ1-2	TGTGCCAGCTCACTCTCCCGGGAGGGGTATGGCTACACCTTC	CASSLSREGYGYTF
16	TRBV28	-	-	TRBJ1-2	TGTGCCAGCAGTTGGGACTTCGTCTCGGGGGACTATGGCTACACCTTC	CASSWDFVSGDYGYTF
14	TRBV7-2	-	-	TRBJ1-6	TGTGCCAGCAGGGTACCCCCCTATAATTCACCCCTCCACTTT	CASRVPPYNSPLHF
16	TRBV19	-	TRBD2	TRBJ2-1	TGTGCCAGTAGTCGCCCCGGGACTAGTCCCTTCAATGAGCAGTTCTTC	CASSRPGTSPFNEQFF
16	TRBV11-2	-	-	TRBJ2-7	TGTGCCAGCAGCTTAGCTCCGGGGACAGGGACTAGAGAGCAGTACTTC	CASSLAPGTGTREQYF
15	TRBV5-4	-	-	TRBJ2-1	TGTGCCAGCAGCTCCGGGGCCGTCCGTGGAGATGAGCAGTTCTTC	CASSSGAVRGDEQFF
14	TRBV12-5	-	-	TRBJ2-1	TGTGCTAGTGGCTCCGGGACCTCCTACAATGAGCAGTTCTTC	CASGSGTSYNEQFF
16	TRBV7-6	-	-	TRBJ1-3	TGTGCCAGCAGCTTAGTTGCACATACCTCTGGAAACACCATATATTTT	CASSLVAHTSGNTIYF
16	TRBV15	-	-	TRBJ2-2	TGTGCCACCAGCGGCACCGGGACGCGGGACACCGGGGAGCTGTTTTTT	CATSGTGTRDTGELFF
14	TRBV28	-	-	TRBJ2-7	TGTGCCACCCAAGGGGTAGCGGTCCCCTACGAGCAGTACTTC	CATQGVAVPYEQYF
15	TRBV6-5	-	-	TRBJ1-3	TGTGCCAGCAGATCCTCGGGACGCCCGAGGAACACCATATATTTT	CASRSSGRPRNTIYF
15	TRBV28	-	TRBD2	TRBJ2-1	TGTGCCAGCAGTTTAGTTCCTAGCGGGAGGGATGAGCAGTTCTTC	CASSLVPSGRDEQFF
13	TRBV2	once	TRBD1	TRBJ2-5	TGTGCCAGCAGTGTGACAGGGGAAGAGACCCAGTACTTC	CASSVTGEETQYF
16	TRBV7-8	-	-	TRBJ1-2	TGTGCCAGCAGCTCCCTTCGGGACCCCTTGGGCCATGGCTACACCTTC	CASSSLRDPLGHGYTF
16	TRBV7-9	-	-	TRBJ2-6	TGTGCCAGCAGCGCGGGGTGGGACTCTGGGGCCAACGTCCTGACTTTC	CASSAGWDSGANVLTF
14	TRBV19	-	-	TRBJ2-7	TGTGCCAGTAGTATTGTTCGGGAGAGCCACGAGCAGTACTTC	CASSIVRESHEQYF
16	TRBV28	-	-	TRBJ2-5	TGTGCCAGCAGCAAATCCGGGACACCGTACCAAGAGACCCAGTACTTC	CASSKSGTPYQETQYF
16	TRBV30	-	TRBD2	TRBJ2-2	TGTGCCTGGAGAGCTAGCGGGAAGGTAGACACCGGGGAGCTGTTTTTT	CAWRASGKVDTGELFF
15	TRBV19	once	-	TRBJ2-2	TGTGCCAGTAGTATACCTACAGCGAACACCGGGGAGCTGTTTTTT	CASSIPTANTGELFF
13	TRBV7-3	-	TRBD2	TRBJ2-1	TGTGCCAGCAGCTCGACTAGCCCGGGGGAGCAGTTCTTC	CASSSTSPGEQFF
13	TRBV6-5	-	TRBD1	TRBJ1-2	TGTGCCAGCAGGCAAGGAGGGGGCAATGGCTACACCTTC	CASRQGGGNGYTF
14	TRBV6-5	-	-	TRBJ1-1	TGTGCCAGCAGTCCGGGACGGCCCAACACTGAAGCTTTCTTT	CASSPGRPNTEAFF
14	TRBV5-5	-	-	TRBJ2-7	TGTGCCAGCAGCTTAAGCCCGATCCCCTACGAGCAGTACTTC	CASSLSPIPYEQYF
15	TRBV7-9	once	-	TRBJ2-7	TGTGCCAGCAGCTTAGGTCGTTCAGCTTCCTACGAGCAGTACTTC	CASSLGRSASYEQYF
18	TRBV5-1	-	TRBD2	TRBJ2-7	TGCGCCAGCAGCCCGTTATCCTTCTCTAGCGGGGGTACCTACGAGCAGTACTTC	CASSPLSFSSGGTYEQYF
15	TRBV7-8	-	TRBD2	TRBJ2-7	TGTGCCAGCAGCCCCCCCGGACTAGCGGATGGCGAGCAGTACTTC	CASSPPGLADGEQYF
16	TRBV28	-	TRBD2	TRBJ2-3	TGTGCCAGCAGCCCCGGGGGACTAGGAGGGGGAGATACGCAGTATTTT	CASSPGGLGGGDTQYF
14	TRBV5-6	-	-	TRBJ2-5	TGTGCCAGCAGCTTTTGGGCTAGCAAGGAGACCCAGTACTTC	CASSFWASKETQYF
13	TRBV6-1	-	-	TRBJ1-1	TGTGCCAGCACTTGGGGGAGGAACACTGAAGCTTTCTTT	CASTWGRNTEAFF
15	TRBV6-5	-	-	TRBJ2-7	TGTGCCAGCAGTAGAACTAGCTCGATCTCCTACGAGCAGTACTTC	CASSRTSSISYEQYF
12	TRBV29-1	-	TRBD1	TRBJ2-3	TGCAGCGTTGGGACAGGGACAGATACGCAGTATTTT	CSVGTGTDTQYF
13	TRBV5-5	-	-	TRBJ2-7	TGTGCCAGCAGCATGGATAGAGCCTACGAGCAGTACTTC	CASSMDRAYEQYF
13	TRBV30	-	-	TRBJ1-2	TGTGCCTGCCTTTTGTGGGCTGACAATGGCTACACCTTC	CACLLWADNGYTF
14	TRBV7-6	-	-	TRBJ1-1	TGTGCCAGCAGCCCCTTCGGCGGGAACACTGAAGCTTTCTTT	CASSPFGGNTEAFF
11	TRBV29-1	-	-	TRBJ2-1	TGCAGCGTTGTGCCGCCACCCCCTAGGTTCTTC	CSVVPPPPRFF
15	TRBV14	-	-	TRBJ2-7	TGTGCCAGCAGCCCGGACGTCGGGCGTCCCTACGAGCAGTACTTC	CASSPDVGRPYEQYF
14	TRBV19	few	TRBD1	TRBJ2-7	TGTGCCAGTCGACAGGGGGCCGCCTCCAACGAGCAGTACTTC	CASRQGAASNEQYF
14	TRBV6-6	-	TRBD1	TRBJ2-7	TGTGCCAGCAGTTACTCGGGGACAGGACCACAAGGGTACTTC	CASSYSGTGPQGYF
14	TRBV10-3	-	-	TRBJ2-3	TGTGCCATCAGTGAGTCGGGTGTCCCAGATACGCAGTATTTT	CAISESGVPDTQYF
13	TRBV30	few	-	TRBJ1-2	TGTGCCTGGAGTCCGGACCCAAACTATGGCTACACCTTC	CAWSPDPNYGYTF
14	TRBV2	-	-	TRBJ1-2	TGTGCCAGCAGTACAGGGTATAATAACTATGGCTACACCTTC	CASSTGYNNYGYTF